The clone carrying this T cell receptor beta chain was seen more than once but under ten times. Its antigen is still unknown. Germline and junction disagree at one end, which may indicate a read error. Arm-PCR of CDR3 regions with iRepertoire HTBI primers generated TCR beta libraries. TCRdb itself ran the multiplex PCR reads through MiXCR, one entry per CDR3 protein. The sample has hundreds of thousands of distinct CDR3 sequences, 15% seen once. The data were obtained in a study of regulatory T cells in long-lasting Graves disease. Study-level results: The study found TRBV28, TRBJ1-2 and TRBJ2-5 favored in persistent disease.

Documented time point: newly diagnosed GD, antithyroid drugs for less than 3 months. The TCR library was made from RNA extracted from PBMCs. Germline V lookup: CDR1 KGHDR, CDR2 SFDVKD. The CDR3 runs 13 residues. This same sample was also part of a study on T cells in Graves' hyperthyroidism and ophthalmopathy. In that study: Researchers defined stable Graves' hyperthyroidism as no ophthalmopathy progression within 18 months. Also found in blood were most expanded thyroid clonotypes above 0.001. Ophthalmopathy cases were set apart from stable hyperthyroidism by a 13 V-J model.

V is TRBV24-1 and J is TRBJ2-1; the D gene is possibly TRBD2 (5 bases). The material was peripheral blood mononuclear cells (PBMCs), obtained at new diagnosis, from a patient treated with antithyroid drugs. This clonotype originated in a woman aged 40 to 50 with Graves disease. The CDR3 DNA sequence: TGTGCCACCTCAGATAGCGCCTATAATGAGCAGTTCTTC. Its protein product is CATSDSAYNEQFF.